The clone carrying this T cell receptor (beta chain) occurred a few times. Its antigen is still unknown. The sample is drawn from a study of T-cell memory formation after mild COVID-19. This CDR3 has 15 amino acids. Deletions cut 4 bases from V and 9 bases from J, with 20 bases between. Constant-segment primers served in 5'RACE that generated TCR alpha and TCR beta cDNA libraries bearing sample barcodes and UMIs. Via MiXCR, TCRdb re-called the 5' RACE reads, giving one row per CDR3 protein. The sample carries 350,000 to 450,000 distinct CDR3 sequences, less than 25% recorded once. Study conclusions and caveats: Clones that shrank (day 15 to 85) were balanced CD4/CD8, whereas later expanders leaned CD4+. Of the contracting clones, CD4+ ones lay mainly in CM and EM, and CD8+ ones in EMRA. The appearance of some responding clones in pre-infection memory suggested that cross-reactive memory joined.

J is TRBJ2-3 and V is TRBV12-3 or TRBV12-4, with TRBD2 as a possible D gene (5 bases). The sequence derives from an adult woman who had mild COVID-19 (a few samples of this study predate the infection). Cell type and time point are not known. Sample: PBMCs or a T cell subset sorted from them (not recorded which). CDR3 residues: CASSSPSGLRETQYF. In DNA form, the CDR3 reads TGTGCCAGCAGTTCGCCCAGCGGCCTCCGTGAAACGCAGTATTTT.